The entry that follows covers one T cell receptor beta chain sequence. The antigen is not known. Profiling relied on immunoSEQ multiplex PCR, and the TCRdb table lists in-frame clones only, not all of them. The sample lists 50,000 to 75,000 clones; under 90% were seen once. These data come from a study of graft-versus-host responses after intestinal transplantation. In the study overall: Transplantation in recipients was multivisceral, liver-intestinal, or isolated intestinal. Recipients uniformly received anti-thymocyte globulin induction, followed by tacrolimus and steroids for about three years.

Notes on the study in general: Marrow from the recipient contained GvH clones, some of which had appeared first in ileum or blood.

Graft material was processed, releasing intraepithelial and lamina propria lymphocytes. Germline V gene data show CDR1 as SEHNR and CDR2 as FQNEAQ (reference sequence). The CDR3 is made up of 16 amino acids. Trimming removed 7 bases from V and 4 bases from J; junction bases left unmatched: 11. This material consisted of ileum tissue, taken more than 350 days after transplant. The V call is TRBV7-9, the J call TRBJ2-3, with 10 bases that match TRBD2. The source of this sequence is a human patient who received an intestinal transplant, so some T cells may come from the graft donor. CDR3 DNA: TGTGCCAGCATCCATAACGAAGCGGGAGGGGCAGATACGCAGTATTTT. Protein sequence: CASIHNEAGGADTQYF.